These 29 T cell receptor beta chains share one sample of origin, sequenced in a study of blood T cell repertoires in COVID-19. TCRdb's table, derived via immunoSEQ multiplex PCR, lists solely in-frame clones and lacks some. The sample consists of 120,000 to 150,000 clones, about 92% of them appearing once. The source material was peripheral blood. These receptor sequences come from a human donor in a cohort sampled during active COVID-19.

The genes are TRBV15 and TRBJ1-1; weak D call: TRBD1 (5 bases). From germline, CDR1 is LNHNV and CDR2 YYDKDF (reference sequence). The CDR3 has 14 residues. V lost 3 bases and J 7 bases, leaving 15 bases between the germline ends. In nucleotides, the CDR3 is TGTGCCACCAGCAGGGGGAAATGGGGGGTTGAAGCTTTCTTT. Protein: CATSRGKWGVEAFF.

The rearrangement links TRBV4-3 to TRBJ1-1, with TRBD1 matching 7 bases. Germline values: CDR1 LGHNA, CDR2 YSLEER. The CDR3 contains 14 residues. The junction had 2 bases not matched to a gene; V was cut back by 3 bases and J by 1 base. The CDR3 region has the DNA TGCGCCAGCAGCCACCGGGACAGGAACACTGAAGCTTTCTTT. Translating it yields CASSHRDRNTEAFF.

The chain combines TRBV7-8 with TRBJ2-1; the match to TRBD2 covers 16 bases. V lost 6 bases to trimming and J lost 9 bases; unmatched junction nucleotides: 8. The length of the CDR3 is 16 residues. Germline-derived CDR1 and CDR2 are SGHVS and FQNEAQ. The CDR3 protein is CASRGLAGGLRTEQFF. CDR3 bases: TGTGCCAGCAGGGGACTAGCGGGGGGGCTTAGGACTGAGCAGTTCTTC.

The chain combines TRBV7-3 with TRBJ2-3, with a tentative D call TRBD1 (6 bases). Trimming took 4 bases from V and 5 from J, leaving 16 bases between them. Germline CDR1 reads SGHTA; CDR2 reads FQGTGA. CDR3 size: 15 residues. The CDR3: CASSSRDNQGDTQYF. The CDR3 bases are TGTGCCAGCAGCTCCCGGGACAACCAGGGAGATACGCAGTATTTT.

The genes are TRBV4-3 and TRBJ1-1; 7 bases agree with TRBD1. V lost 4 bases and J lost 4; bases outside the gene matches: 6. CDR1 is LGHNA, CDR2 YSLEER, per germline. The CDR3 extends over 14 amino acids. For the CDR3, the DNA is TGCGCCAGCAGCCCTAACAGGGGTCGCACTGAAGCTTTCTTT. Translating gives CASSPNRGRTEAFF.

In this sample, this clone turned up once. V usage is TRBV7-2 and J usage is TRBJ2-7; 9 bases align to TRBD1. V was clipped by 3 bases and J by 4 bases; unmatched bases: 7. The germline V gene has CDR1 SGHTA and CDR2 FQGNSA. The CDR3 is 15 residues long. CDR3 residues: CASSFGQGMGYEQYF. The CDR3 DNA follows: TGTGCCAGCAGCTTCGGACAGGGGATGGGGTACGAGCAGTACTTC. Full variable domain (remainder filled in from reference TRBV7-2 and TRBJ2-7): GAGVSQSPSNKVTEKGKDVELRCDPISGHTALYWYRQSLGQGLEFLIYFQGNSAPDKSGLPSDRFSAERTGGSVSTLTIQRTQQEDSAVYLCASSFGQGMGYEQYFGPGTRLTVT.

The rearrangement uses TRBV5-1 and TRBJ1-2, with a possible D match to TRBD1 (6 bases). CDR3 length: 15 amino acids. The V and J ends lost 0 bases and 6 bases respectively, with 15 bases between them. CDR1 and CDR2 from the germline V gene are SGHRS and YFSETQ. CDR3 DNA: TGCGCCAGCAGCTTGGCTTTGGGGGCGGAGAATGGCTACACCTTC. Amino acids: CASSLALGAENGYTF. Full variable domain (missing parts from reference TRBV5-1 and TRBJ1-2): KAGVTQTPRYLIKTRGQQVTLSCSPISGHRSVSWYQQTPGQGLQFLFEYFSETQRNKGNFPGRFSGRQFSNSRSEMNVSTLELGDSALYLCASSLALGAENGYTFGSGTRLTVV.

This chain links TRBV4-1 with TRBJ2-5; maybe TRBD2 (5 bases). CDR3 length: 17 residues. CDR1 and CDR2 (germline): MGHRA, YSYEKL. V lost 0 bases, J lost 2 bases, and 16 bases lay in between. The CDR3 region has the DNA TGCGCCAGCAGCCAAGATCTTGTCAAGCGGATACAAGAGACCCAGTACTTC. The encoded protein is CASSQDLVKRIQETQYF.

The chain joins TRBV12-3 or TRBV12-4 to TRBJ1-2; D gene uncertain. Trimming left V 3 bases short and J 4 bases short, with 6 bases between. The CDR3 is made up of 12 amino acids. The CDR3 reads CASSFRGYGYTF. DNA of the CDR3: TGTGCCAGCAGTTTTCGGGGCTATGGCTACACCTTC.

This chain connects TRBV7-9 to TRBJ2-5; weak D call: TRBD1 (7 bases). The V gene lost 0 bases and the J gene lost 5 bases, with 13 bases spanning the gap. The germline gives CDR1 SEHNR, CDR2 FQNEAQ (reference sequence). This CDR3 region has 15 residues. Written as DNA, the CDR3 is TGTGCCAGCAGCTTAGCTCAGGGGGGCCGGGAGACCCAGTACTTC. Translated: CASSLAQGGRETQYF.

The chain couples TRBV4-1 to TRBJ1-6, with D unresolved. The CDR3 is 14 amino acids. CDR1 is MGHRA and CDR2 is YSYEKL in the germline V gene. Trimming shortened V by 1 base and J by 9 bases, and 10 bases separated the two germline ends. Here the CDR3 reads CASSQGPYGSPLHF. The CDR3 DNA follows: TGCGCCAGCAGCCAAGGCCCCTACGGTTCACCCCTCCACTTT.

The chain carries TRBV19 and TRBJ1-1, with 8 bases identical to TRBD1. This CDR3 spans 14 amino acids. Germline lookup yields CDR1 LNHDA and CDR2 SQIVND (reference sequence). Trimming took 7 bases from V and 5 from J; bases not matched to a gene: 9. The CDR3: CASTPQGGVTEAFF. For the CDR3, the DNA is TGTGCCAGTACCCCACAGGGGGGAGTAACTGAAGCTTTCTTT.

This chain uses TRBV5-1 with TRBJ2-1, with D unresolved. This CDR3 has 15 residues. The V end lost 0 bases, the J end lost 3 bases, and 10 bases lay between the germline ends. Germline CDR1 and CDR2: SGHRS and YFSETQ. CDR3 sequence: CASSLVSDHYNEQFF. As DNA, the CDR3 is TGCGCCAGCAGCTTGGTCTCAGATCACTACAATGAGCAGTTCTTC.

This CDR3 reads CASSGDSNYGYTF. The CDR3 DNA follows: TGTGCCAGCAGCGGGGACAGCAACTATGGCTACACCTTC. The rearrangement links TRBV11-2 to TRBJ1-2, with TRBD1 matching 7 bases. CDR1 is SGHAT and CDR2 is FQNNGV in the germline V gene. The CDR3 contains 13 residues. With V trimmed by 5 bases and J by 2 bases, 2 bases remained unmatched.

This rearrangement joins TRBV7-9 to TRBJ2-3, with a weak D call TRBD2 (5 bases). Germline CDR1 and CDR2: SEHNR and FQNEAQ (reference sequence). V shed 4 bases and J shed 2 bases, with 7 bases lying between them. The CDR3 consists of 13 residues. The CDR3 coding sequence is TGTGCCAGCAGCTCGGACTTCACAGATACGCAGTATTTT. Translating it yields CASSSDFTDTQYF.

The rearrangement joins TRBV7-7 to TRBJ2-1; D unclear. Germline V gene sequence: CDR1 SSHAT, CDR2 FNYEAQ (reference sequence). The CDR3 consists of 13 residues. Trimming removed 1 base from V and 3 bases from J, with 4 bases in between. CDR3 protein: CASSLDGYNEQFF. The CDR3 nucleotides read TGTGCCAGCAGCTTAGACGGCTACAATGAGCAGTTCTTC.

This sequence joins TRBV3-1 (or the pseudogene TRBV3-2) and TRBJ2-5, with 12 bases fitting TRBD2. CDR1 and CDR2 from the germline V gene are LGHDT and YNNKEL (reference sequence). The CDR3 has 16 amino acids. V dropped 4 bases and J dropped 0; count of bases not matched to a gene: 3. CDR3 region: CASSPTSGGYQETQYF. CDR3 sequence (DNA): TGTGCCAGCAGCCCGACTAGCGGGGGTTACCAAGAGACCCAGTACTTC.

V and J are TRBV10-1 and TRBJ1-3; unclear D gene. Deletions cut 2 bases from V and 0 bases from J, with 8 bases between. The CDR3 sequence is 15 residues long. Germline CDR1 WNHNN, CDR2 SYGVQD (reference sequence). The CDR3 sequence is CASSEAGLSGNTIYF. The CDR3 nucleotides are TGCGCCAGCAGTGAGGCTGGACTCTCTGGAAACACCATATATTTT.

The J gene is TRBJ1-2, the V gene TRBV4-1, with a weak D call TRBD1 (6 bases). CDR3 length: 16 residues. Germline loops: CDR1 MGHRA, CDR2 YSYEKL. V gave up 0 bases and J gave up 3 bases, with 14 bases separating them. The CDR3 DNA follows: TGCGCCAGCAGCCAAGACACGAATAACAGGGACTATGGCTACACCTTC. Residues: CASSQDTNNRDYGYTF.

The genes are TRBV2 and TRBJ1-2; no firm D call. Germline assignment: CDR1 SNHLY and CDR2 FYNNEI. V was cut by 8 bases and J by 5 bases, with 9 bases left in between. The CDR3 covers 11 residues. The CDR3 DNA reads as TGTGCCAGCGGAGGTGGTTATGGCTACACCTTC. It translates to CASGGGYGYTF.

J is TRBJ1-1 and V is TRBV18; D remains ambiguous. The CDR3 sequence is 16 residues long. CDR1 KGHSH and CDR2 LQKENI come from the germline V gene. Trimming shortened V by 3 bases and J by 4 bases, and 18 bases separated the two germline ends. CDR3 DNA: TGTGCCAGCTCACCCCGGCCGGGAGCCGGTACCACTGAAGCTTTCTTT. Residues: CASSPRPGAGTTEAFF.

This clone was recorded once. J is TRBJ2-7 and V is TRBV5-6; 9 bases match TRBD1. The J segment lost 0 bases and the V segment lost 2 bases, leaving 6 bases of the junction unmatched. In germline, CDR1 is SGHDT, CDR2 YYEEEE. There are 16 residues in the CDR3. The DNA for the CDR3 is TGTGCCAGCAGCTTACCGGGACAGGGCGGCTCCTACGAGCAGTACTTC. Its protein is CASSLPGQGGSYEQYF.

The V and J genes are TRBV5-1 and TRBJ1-2; the D gene is possibly TRBD1 (6 bases). CDR3 length: 15 residues. Germline CDR1 reads SGHRS; CDR2 reads YFSETQ. V was trimmed by 0 bases and J by 4 bases, leaving 13 bases between them. DNA of the CDR3: TGCGCCAGCAGCTTGGAGGGCAGGGGAGCCTATGGCTACACCTTC. It encodes CASSLEGRGAYGYTF.

This rearrangement joins TRBV5-5 to TRBJ1-1, with D perhaps TRBD1 (5 bases). The CDR3 has 14 residues. V gave up 2 bases and J gave up 5 bases, with 13 bases separating them. Germline V gene data show CDR1 as SGHKS and CDR2 as YYEKEE (reference sequence). CDR3 sequence reads: CASSFSRVGTEAFF. DNA of the CDR3: TGTGCCAGCAGCTTTTCCAGGGTGGGGACTGAAGCTTTCTTT.

The rearrangement links TRBV7-2 to TRBJ2-7; D may be TRBD2 (5 bases). V was shortened by 4 bases and J by 5 bases, with 15 bases between the two germline ends. The CDR3 runs 14 residues. Germline V gene sequence: CDR1 SGHTA, CDR2 FQGNSA. The CDR3 DNA reads as TGTGCCAGCAGCTCCGAGAGGGTGGTCCACGAGCAGTACTTC. This codes for CASSSERVVHEQYF. The complete variable domain, with remaining parts taken from reference TRBV7-2 and TRBJ2-7, reads GAGVSQSPSNKVTEKGKDVELRCDPISGHTALYWYRQSLGQGLEFLIYFQGNSAPDKSGLPSDRFSAERTGGSVSTLTIQRTQQEDSAVYLCASSSERVVHEQYFGPGTRLTVT.

J is TRBJ2-5 and V is TRBV7-3, with D tentatively TRBD2 (6 bases). Germline lookup yields CDR1 SGHTA and CDR2 FQGTGA. This CDR3 is 15 amino acids long. V gave up 0 bases and J gave up 5 bases, with 13 bases separating them. CDR3 nucleotides: TGTGCCAGCAGCTTAACTAGCGGAGAGTGGGAGACCCAGTACTTC. Residues: CASSLTSGEWETQYF. Full variable domain (outside the CDR3, taken from reference TRBV7-3 and TRBJ2-5): GAGVSQTPSNKVTEKGKYVELRCDPISGHTALYWYRQSLGQGPEFLIYFQGTGAADDSGLPNDRFFAVRPEGSVSTLKIQRTERGDSAVYLCASSLTSGEWETQYFGPGTRLLVL.

The rearrangement joins TRBV7-2 to TRBJ2-7; D remains ambiguous. Germline CDR1 is SGHTA and CDR2 is FQGNSA. V was shortened by 4 bases and J by 6 bases, with 10 bases between the two germline ends. The CDR3 sequence is 12 residues long. The CDR3 spells CASSSGSREQYF. In DNA, the CDR3 is TGTGCCAGCAGCTCGGGTTCCCGCGAGCAGTACTTC.

The CDR3 protein is CASSSTSGGPSSYNEQFF. The CDR3 region has the DNA TGTGCCAGCAGCTCAACTAGCGGGGGCCCGAGCTCCTACAATGAGCAGTTCTTC. The rearrangement uses TRBV7-3 and TRBJ2-1; 11 bases fit TRBD2. Trimming at V came to 4 bases and at J to 0 bases, leaving 8 bases not matched to a gene. CDR3 length: 18 residues. Germline V gives CDR1 SGHTA, CDR2 FQGTGA.

The rearrangement joins TRBV9 to TRBJ1-1, with D maybe TRBD1 (5 bases). Germline V gene sequence: CDR1 SGDLS, CDR2 YYNGEE. Trimming shortened V by 0 bases and J by 4 bases, and 13 bases separated the two germline ends. The CDR3 consists of 15 residues. DNA for the CDR3: TGTGCCAGCAGCGTAGAACCAGGGTCAGGCACTGAAGCTTTCTTT. Translated: CASSVEPGSGTEAFF.